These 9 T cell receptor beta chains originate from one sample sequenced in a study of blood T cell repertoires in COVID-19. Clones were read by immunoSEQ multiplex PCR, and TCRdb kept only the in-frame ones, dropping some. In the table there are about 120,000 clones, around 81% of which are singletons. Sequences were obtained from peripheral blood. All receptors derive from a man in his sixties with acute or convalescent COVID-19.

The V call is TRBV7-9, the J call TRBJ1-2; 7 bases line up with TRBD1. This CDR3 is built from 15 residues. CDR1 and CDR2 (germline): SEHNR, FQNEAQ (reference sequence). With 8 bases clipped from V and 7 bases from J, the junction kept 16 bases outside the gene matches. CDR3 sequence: CASYEGGTAYPGYTF. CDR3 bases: TGTGCCAGCTACGAGGGTGGGACAGCCTATCCTGGCTACACCTTC.

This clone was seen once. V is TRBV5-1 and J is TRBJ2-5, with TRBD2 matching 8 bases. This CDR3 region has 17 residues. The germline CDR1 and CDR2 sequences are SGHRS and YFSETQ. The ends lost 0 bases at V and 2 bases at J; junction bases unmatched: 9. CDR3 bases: TGCGCCAGCAGCTTGGGGTTGTTAGCGGGGTCACAAGAGACCCAGTACTTC. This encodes CASSLGLLAGSQETQYF.

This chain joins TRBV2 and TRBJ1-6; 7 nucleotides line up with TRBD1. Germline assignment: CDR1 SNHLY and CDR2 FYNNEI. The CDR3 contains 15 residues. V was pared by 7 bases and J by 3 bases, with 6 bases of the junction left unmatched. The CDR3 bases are TGTGCCAGCATCCTGACAGGGAACTATAATTCACCCCTCCACTTT. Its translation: CASILTGNYNSPLHF.

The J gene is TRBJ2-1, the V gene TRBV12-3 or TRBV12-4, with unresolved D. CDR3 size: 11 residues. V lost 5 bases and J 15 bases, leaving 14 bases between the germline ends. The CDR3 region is CASSRLVSGFF. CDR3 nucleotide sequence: TGTGCCAGCAGTCGACTGGTGAGTGGGTTCTTC.

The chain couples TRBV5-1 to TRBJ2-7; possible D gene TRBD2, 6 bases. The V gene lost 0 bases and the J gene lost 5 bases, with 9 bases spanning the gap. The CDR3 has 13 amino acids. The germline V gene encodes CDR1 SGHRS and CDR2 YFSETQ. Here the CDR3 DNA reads TGCGCCAGCAGCTTGGATGCGGGGAACGAGCAGTACTTC. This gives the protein CASSLDAGNEQYF.

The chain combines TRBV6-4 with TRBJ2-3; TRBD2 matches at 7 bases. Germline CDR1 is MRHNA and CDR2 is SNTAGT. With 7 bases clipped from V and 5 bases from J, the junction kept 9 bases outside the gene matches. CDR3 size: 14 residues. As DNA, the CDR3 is TGTGCCAGCACCGAACGGCGGGAGAAAGATACGCAGTATTTT. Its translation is CASTERREKDTQYF.

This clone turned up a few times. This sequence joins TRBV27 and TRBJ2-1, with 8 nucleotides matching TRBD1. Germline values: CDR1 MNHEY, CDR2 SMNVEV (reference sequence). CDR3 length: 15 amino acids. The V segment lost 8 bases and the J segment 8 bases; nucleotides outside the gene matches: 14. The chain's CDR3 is CASGGRRTGFDEQFF. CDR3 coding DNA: TGTGCCAGCGGGGGAAGAAGGACAGGGTTTGATGAGCAGTTCTTC.

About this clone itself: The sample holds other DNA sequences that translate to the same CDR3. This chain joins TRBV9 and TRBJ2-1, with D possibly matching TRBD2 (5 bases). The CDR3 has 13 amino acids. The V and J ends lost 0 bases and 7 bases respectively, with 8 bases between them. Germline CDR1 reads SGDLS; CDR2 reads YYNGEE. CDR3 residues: CASSVGSGNEQFF. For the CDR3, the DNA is TGTGCCAGCAGCGTAGGGTCGGGAAATGAGCAGTTCTTC.

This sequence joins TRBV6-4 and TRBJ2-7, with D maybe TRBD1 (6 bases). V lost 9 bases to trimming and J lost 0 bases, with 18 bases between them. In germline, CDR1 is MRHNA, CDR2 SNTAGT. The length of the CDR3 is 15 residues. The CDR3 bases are TGTGCCAGAGTTCTCAGGGGCCCGAGCTCCTACGAGCAGTACTTC. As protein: CARVLRGPSSYEQYF.